These T cell receptor beta chains were read from a single sample in a study of cytomegalovirus exposure and HLA in healthy donors. Only in-frame clones appear in the TCRdb table, and some are missing; sequencing was by immunoSEQ multiplex PCR. The repertoire holds more than 95,000 clones, with approximately 80% as singletons. Material for sequencing was PBMCs. The origin of the receptors is a man between 18 and 35 years old in good health and CMV-seronegative. Each CDR3 is given with its conserved first and last residue. A D gene is named only where the DNA matches it firmly. Rows give clone size only sometimes, using once, few, many, or a class for an expanded clone.

TRBJ2-7 . TRBV18 once TGTGCCAGCTCAAACGGTCAGGGTCCCTACGAGCAGTACTTC CASSNGQGPYEQYF
TRBJ1-5 . TRBV10-3 . TGTGCCATCAGCGTCCAAGGGGGCAATCAGCCCCAGCATTTT CAISVQGGNQPQHF
TRBJ2-1 TRBD2 TRBV10-1 . TGCGCCAGTTCTCGGACTAGCGGGGGGTTATACAATGAGCAGTTCTTC CASSRTSGGLYNEQFF
TRBJ2-3 TRBD2 TRBV7-8 . TGTGCCAGCAGCCTGACTAGCGGGGGGGCGGTGCAGTATTTT CASSLTSGGAVQYF
TRBJ1-2 . TRBV6-6 . TGTGCCAGCAGTTACCCAGGGGAACGTGGCTACACCTTC CASSYPGERGYTF
TRBJ2-7 TRBD2 TRBV2 . TGTGCCAGCAGTGTGGCGGGGGGGCCGGGTTTAGCCTACGAGCAGTACTTC CASSVAGGPGLAYEQYF
TRBJ1-6 TRBD1 TRBV6-1 . TGTGCCAGCACCAACCTGGGACAGGACTCTTCACCCCTCCACTTT CASTNLGQDSSPLHF
TRBJ1-1 . TRBV9 few TGTGCCAGCAGCGGACGTGCGGGGGACAACACTGAAGCTTTCTTT CASSGRAGDNTEAFF
TRBJ1-1 TRBD1 TRBV29-1 few TGCAGCGTCGACCCGCGGGACAGGGTCAATGAAGCTTTCTTT CSVDPRDRVNEAFF
TRBJ1-1 . TRBV20-1 . TGCAGTGCTAGAGGCGTGCCTGAAGCTTTCTTT CSARGVPEAFF
TRBJ1-2 TRBD1 TRBV2 . TGTGCCAGCAGTGAAAACGACGGGACAGGAGACTATGGCTACACCTTC CASSENDGTGDYGYTF
TRBJ1-2 . TRBV29-1 . TGCAGCGTTGACAATGACTATGGCTACACCTTC CSVDNDYGYTF
TRBJ2-1 TRBD2 TRBV19 . TGTGCCAGTAGTATGTATCTAGCGGGGGGGTTCAATGAGCAGTTCTTC CASSMYLAGGFNEQFF
TRBJ1-2 . TRBV7-9 . TGTGCCAGCAGCTTAGCCACAGGGTCTCGTAACTATGGCTACACCTTC CASSLATGSRNYGYTF
TRBJ1-2 . TRBV7-9 . TGTGCCAGCAGCTTAGTAGGGGGGGCAGCTAACTATGGCTACACCTTC CASSLVGGAANYGYTF